The entry that follows covers one TCR beta chain sequence. This record comes from a study of OX40 agonist ivuxolimab in advanced cancers. Germline CDR1 and CDR2: LGHNA and YNFKEQ. The CDR3 loop spans 13 amino acids. V dropped 4 bases and J dropped 9 bases, with 13 bases sitting between them. Profiling relied on immunoSEQ multiplex PCR, and the TCRdb table lists in-frame clones only, not all of them. The sample carries fewer than 14,000 clones, just under 80% recorded once. The rearrangement links TRBV4-2 to TRBJ2-1; D is unclear. Sequences were derived from CD4+ or CD8+ T cells sorted from blood, sampled in a trial of the OX40 agonist ivuxolimab. The receptor's source is an adult with an advanced solid tumor such as melanoma, head and neck, liver or kidney cancer. This chain's CDR3 is CASSLAVGIEQFF. As DNA, the CDR3 is TGTGCCAGCAGCCTTGCAGTAGGGATTGAGCAGTTCTTC.